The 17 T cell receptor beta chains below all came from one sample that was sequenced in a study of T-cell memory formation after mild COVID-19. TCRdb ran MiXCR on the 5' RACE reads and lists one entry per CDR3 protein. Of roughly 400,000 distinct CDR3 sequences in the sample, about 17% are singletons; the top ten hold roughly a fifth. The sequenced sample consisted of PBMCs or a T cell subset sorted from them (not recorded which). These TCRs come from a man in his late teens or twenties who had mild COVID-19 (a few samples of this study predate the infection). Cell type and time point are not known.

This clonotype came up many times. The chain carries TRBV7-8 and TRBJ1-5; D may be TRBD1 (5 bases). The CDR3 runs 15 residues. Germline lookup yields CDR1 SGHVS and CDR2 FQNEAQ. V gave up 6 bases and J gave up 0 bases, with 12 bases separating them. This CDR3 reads CASSPWGDSNQPQHF. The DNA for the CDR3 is TGTGCCAGCAGTCCCTGGGGGGATAGCAATCAGCCCCAGCATTTT.

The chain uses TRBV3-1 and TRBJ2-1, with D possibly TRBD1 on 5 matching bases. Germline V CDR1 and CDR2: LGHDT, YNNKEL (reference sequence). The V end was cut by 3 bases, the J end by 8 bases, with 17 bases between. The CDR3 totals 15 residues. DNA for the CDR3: TGTGCCAGCAGCCAGCTGGGGCCATGGAGCGATGAGCAGTTCTTC. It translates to CASSQLGPWSDEQFF.

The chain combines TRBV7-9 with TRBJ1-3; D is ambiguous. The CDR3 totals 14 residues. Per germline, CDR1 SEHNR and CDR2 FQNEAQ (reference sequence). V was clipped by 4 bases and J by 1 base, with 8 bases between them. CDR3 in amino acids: CASSWEHSGNTIYF. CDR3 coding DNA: TGTGCCAGCAGCTGGGAGCATTCTGGAAACACCATATATTTT.

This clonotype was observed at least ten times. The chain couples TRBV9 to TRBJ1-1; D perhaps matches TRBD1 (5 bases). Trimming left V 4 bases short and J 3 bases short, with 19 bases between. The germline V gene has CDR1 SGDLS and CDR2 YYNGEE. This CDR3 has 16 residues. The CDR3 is CASSPGRGEADTEAFF. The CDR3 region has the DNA TGTGCCAGCAGCCCCGGCCGGGGGGAGGCGGACACTGAAGCTTTCTTT.

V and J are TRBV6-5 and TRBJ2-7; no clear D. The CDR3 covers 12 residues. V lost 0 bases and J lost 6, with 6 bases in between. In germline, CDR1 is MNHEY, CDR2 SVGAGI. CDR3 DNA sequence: TGTGCCAGCAGTTACTCGGGTGGCGAGCAGTACGTC. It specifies CASSYSGGEQYV.

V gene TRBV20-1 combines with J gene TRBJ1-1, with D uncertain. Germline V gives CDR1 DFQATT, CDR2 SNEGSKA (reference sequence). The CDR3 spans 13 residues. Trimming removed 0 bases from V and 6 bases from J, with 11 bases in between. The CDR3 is CSARDRTAAEAFF. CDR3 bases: TGCAGTGCTAGAGATCGAACAGCTGCTGAAGCTTTCTTT.

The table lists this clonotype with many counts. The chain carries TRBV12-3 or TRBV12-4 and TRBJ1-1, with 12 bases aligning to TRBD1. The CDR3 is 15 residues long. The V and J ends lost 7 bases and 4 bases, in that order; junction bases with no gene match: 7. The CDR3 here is CASNNPGQGATEAFF. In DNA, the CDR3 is TGTGCCAGCAATAATCCGGGACAGGGGGCCACTGAAGCTTTCTTT.

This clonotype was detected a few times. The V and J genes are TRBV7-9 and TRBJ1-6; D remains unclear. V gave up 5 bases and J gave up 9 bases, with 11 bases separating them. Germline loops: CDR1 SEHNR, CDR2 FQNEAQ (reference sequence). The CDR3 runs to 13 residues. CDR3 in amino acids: CASSRDETSPLHF. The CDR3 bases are TGTGCCAGCAGCCGTGACGAAACTTCACCCCTCCACTTT.

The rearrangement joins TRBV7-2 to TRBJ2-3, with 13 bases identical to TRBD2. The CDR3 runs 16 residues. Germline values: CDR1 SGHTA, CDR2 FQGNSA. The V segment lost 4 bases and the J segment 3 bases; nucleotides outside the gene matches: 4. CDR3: CASSSWTSGGTDTQYF. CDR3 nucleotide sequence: TGTGCCAGCAGCTCCTGGACTAGCGGGGGTACAGATACGCAGTATTTT. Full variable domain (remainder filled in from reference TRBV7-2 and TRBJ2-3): GAGVSQSPSNKVTEKGKDVELRCDPISGHTALYWYRQSLGQGLEFLIYFQGNSAPDKSGLPSDRFSAERTGGSVSTLTIQRTQQEDSAVYLCASSSWTSGGTDTQYFGPGTRLTVL.

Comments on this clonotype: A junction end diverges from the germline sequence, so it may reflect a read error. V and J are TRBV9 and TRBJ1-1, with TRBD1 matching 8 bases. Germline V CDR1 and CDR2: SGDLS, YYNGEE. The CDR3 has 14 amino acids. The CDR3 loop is CASNLRGLNTQAFF. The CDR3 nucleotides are TGTGCCAGCAACCTCAGGGGGCTGAACACTCAAGCTTTCTTT.

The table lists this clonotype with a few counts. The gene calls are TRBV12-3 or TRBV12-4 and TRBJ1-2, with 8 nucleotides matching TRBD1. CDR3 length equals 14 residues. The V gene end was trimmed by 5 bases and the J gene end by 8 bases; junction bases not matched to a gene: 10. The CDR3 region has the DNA TGTGCCAGCAGTCCCGTTAGGACAGGGAGGGGCTACACCTTC. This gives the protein CASSPVRTGRGYTF.

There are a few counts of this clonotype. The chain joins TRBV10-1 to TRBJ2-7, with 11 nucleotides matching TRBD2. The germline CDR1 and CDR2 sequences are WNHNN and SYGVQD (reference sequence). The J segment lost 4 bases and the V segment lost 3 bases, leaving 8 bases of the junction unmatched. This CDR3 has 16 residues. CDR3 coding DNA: TGCGCCAGCAGTGATGGTATAGCGGGGGGGCCTTACGAGCAGTACTTC. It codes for CASSDGIAGGPYEQYF.

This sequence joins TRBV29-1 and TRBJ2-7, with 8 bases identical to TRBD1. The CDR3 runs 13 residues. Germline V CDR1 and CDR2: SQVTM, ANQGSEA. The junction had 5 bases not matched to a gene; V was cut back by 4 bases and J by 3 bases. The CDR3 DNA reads TGCAGCGTTGCGGACAGGGTTGGCTACGAGCAGTACTTC. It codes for CSVADRVGYEQYF.

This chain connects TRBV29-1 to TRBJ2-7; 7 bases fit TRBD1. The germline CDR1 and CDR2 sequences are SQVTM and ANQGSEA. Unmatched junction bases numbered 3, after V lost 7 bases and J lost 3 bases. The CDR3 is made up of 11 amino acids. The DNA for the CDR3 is TGCAGCGCGGGACAGAACTACGAGCAGTACTTC. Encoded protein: CSAGQNYEQYF.

Written as DNA, the CDR3 is TGCGCCAGCAGCCCGGGGGGCCGAGAGATGGTTCAGTACTTC. Translating it yields CASSPGGREMVQYF. This rearrangement joins TRBV5-1 to TRBJ2-4, with a possible D match to TRBD2 (7 bases). This CDR3 is 14 amino acids long. V lost 4 bases and J 11 bases, leaving 19 bases between the germline ends. CDR1 SGHRS and CDR2 YFSETQ come from the germline V gene.

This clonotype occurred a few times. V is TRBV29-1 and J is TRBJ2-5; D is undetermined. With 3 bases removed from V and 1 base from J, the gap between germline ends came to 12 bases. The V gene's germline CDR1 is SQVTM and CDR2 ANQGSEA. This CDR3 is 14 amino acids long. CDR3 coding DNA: TGCAGCGTTGAGCCGGCTTTGGGCCAAGAGACCCAGTACTTC. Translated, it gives CSVEPALGQETQYF. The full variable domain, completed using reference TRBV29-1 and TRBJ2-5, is SAVISQKPSRDICQRGTSLTIQCQVDSQVTMMFWYRQQPGQSLTLIATANQGSEATYESGFVIDKFPISRPNLTFSTLTVSNMSPEDSSIYLCSVEPALGQETQYFGPGTRLLVL.

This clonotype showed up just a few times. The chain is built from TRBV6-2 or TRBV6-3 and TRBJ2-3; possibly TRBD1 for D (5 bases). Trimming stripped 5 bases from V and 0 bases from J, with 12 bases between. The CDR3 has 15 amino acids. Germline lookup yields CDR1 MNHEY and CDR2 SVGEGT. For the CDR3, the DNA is TGTGCCAGCAGTCCGAGGACATCTAGCACAGATACGCAGTATTTT. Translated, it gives CASSPRTSSTDTQYF.